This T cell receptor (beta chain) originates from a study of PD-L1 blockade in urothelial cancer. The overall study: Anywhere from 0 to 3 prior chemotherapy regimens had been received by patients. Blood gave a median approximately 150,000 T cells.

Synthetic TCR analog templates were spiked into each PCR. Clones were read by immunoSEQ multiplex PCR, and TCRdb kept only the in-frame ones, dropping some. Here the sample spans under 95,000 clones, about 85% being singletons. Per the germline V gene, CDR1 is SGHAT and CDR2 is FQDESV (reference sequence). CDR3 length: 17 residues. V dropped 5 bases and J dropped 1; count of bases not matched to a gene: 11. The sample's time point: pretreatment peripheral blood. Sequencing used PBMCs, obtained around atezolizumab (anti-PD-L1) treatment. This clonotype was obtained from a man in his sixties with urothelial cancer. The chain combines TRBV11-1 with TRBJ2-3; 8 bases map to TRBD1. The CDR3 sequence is CASSTRGQGLGTDTQYF. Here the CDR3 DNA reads TGTGCCAGCAGCACCAGGGGGCAGGGATTGGGCACAGATACGCAGTATTTT.